Given below is one TCR beta chain in context. Its antigen is not known. At one end the junction does not follow the germline gene, possibly because of a read error. The sample belongs to a study of T-cell reconstitution after alpha-beta-depleted transplantation in children. Findings of the study overall: Several hundred rapidly expanded clones from non-depleted graft cells reportedly supplied alpha-beta T cells about two months post-transplant. At day 60, the high TCRbeta diversity found in some patients originated from recipient T cells and thymic progenitors that had survived. Newly produced T cells mostly accounted for T-cell counts and diversity one year post-transplant.

The TCRbeta library was prepared with unique molecular identifiers. Each CDR3 protein is one row after TCRdb ran MiXCR on the PCR reads. This repertoire shows 300,000 to 400,000 distinct CDR3 sequences, 15% to 20% found once; its top ten account for roughly two fifths. The CDR3 runs 18 residues. The germline V gene encodes CDR1 SGHAT and CDR2 FQNNGV. Material: PBMCs, mostly from graft donor cells, obtained 360 days after TCRalphabeta/CD19-depleted stem cell transplant. The clonotype comes from a male patient between 2 and 9 years old who had a stem cell transplant for acute lymphoblastic leukemia, so the T cells may come from the graft donor. The rearrangement joins TRBV11-2 to TRBJ2-2; 10 nucleotides agree with TRBD2. The CDR3 coding sequence is TGTGCCAGCAGCCTAGAAGATCCTAGCGGGAGTTACACCGGGGAGCTGTTTTTT. Its translation: CASSLEDPSGSYTGELFF.